This T cell receptor (beta chain) was identified during a study of T cell responses to AZD1222 COVID-19 vaccine. Looking at the study overall: Second-dose schedules of about 4 or about 12 weeks were combined.

Findings of the study overall: Donors were mostly white British, more females; clonal diversity possibly underestimated. Receipt of two AZD1222 doses was followed by a rise in Spike-specific TCR breadth and depth.

Some clones are missing from TCRdb's copy, which holds only in-frame ones; the method was immunoSEQ multiplex PCR. In the table there are about 180,000 clones, roughly 88% of which are singletons. Points on this clone: Its antigen remains unidentified.

Germline V CDR1 and CDR2: SGHTA, FQGNSA. V gave up 5 bases and J gave up 4 bases; unmatched junction bases: 10. The CDR3 is 16 amino acids. The sequence was obtained from an adult in good health. The source was peripheral blood, collected on day 0 of AZD1222 vaccination. The chain employs TRBV7-2 and TRBJ1-3; 8 positions agree with TRBD1. CDR3 in amino acids: CASSDPRTGPGNTIYF. Here the CDR3 DNA reads TGTGCCAGCAGCGATCCCAGGACAGGGCCCGGAAACACCATATATTTT.